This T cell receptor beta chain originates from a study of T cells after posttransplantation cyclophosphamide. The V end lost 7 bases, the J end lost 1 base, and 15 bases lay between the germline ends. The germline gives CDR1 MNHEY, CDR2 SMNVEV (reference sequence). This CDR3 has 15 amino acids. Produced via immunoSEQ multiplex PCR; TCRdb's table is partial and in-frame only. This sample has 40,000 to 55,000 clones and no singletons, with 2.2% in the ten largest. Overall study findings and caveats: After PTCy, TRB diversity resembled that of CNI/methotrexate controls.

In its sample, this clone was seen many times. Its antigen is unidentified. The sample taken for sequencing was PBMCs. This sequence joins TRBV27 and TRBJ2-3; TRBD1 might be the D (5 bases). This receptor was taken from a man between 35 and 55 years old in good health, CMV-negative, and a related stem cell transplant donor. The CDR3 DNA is TGTGCCAGCACCCCTCTAAGGGGTGGCACAGATACGCAGTATTTT. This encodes CASTPLRGGTDTQYF.